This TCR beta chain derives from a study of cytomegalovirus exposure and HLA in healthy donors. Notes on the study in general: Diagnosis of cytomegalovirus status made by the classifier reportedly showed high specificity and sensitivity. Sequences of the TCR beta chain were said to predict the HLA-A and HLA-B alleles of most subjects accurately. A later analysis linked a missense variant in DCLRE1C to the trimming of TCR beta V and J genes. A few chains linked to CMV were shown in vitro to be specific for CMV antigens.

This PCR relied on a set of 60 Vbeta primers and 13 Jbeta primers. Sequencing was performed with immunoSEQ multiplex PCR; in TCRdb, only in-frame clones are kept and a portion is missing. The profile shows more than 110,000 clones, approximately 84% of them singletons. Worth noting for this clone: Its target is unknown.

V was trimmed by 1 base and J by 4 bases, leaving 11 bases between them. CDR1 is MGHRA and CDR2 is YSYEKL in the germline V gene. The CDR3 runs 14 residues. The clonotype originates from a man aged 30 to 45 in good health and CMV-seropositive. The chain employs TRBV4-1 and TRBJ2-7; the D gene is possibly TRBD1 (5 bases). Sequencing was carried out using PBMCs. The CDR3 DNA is TGCGCCAGCAGCCAAGGGGGCCCCGGGTACGAGCAGTACTTC. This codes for CASSQGGPGYEQYF.